Each of the 30 T cell receptor beta chains below was sequenced from the same sample in a study of control samples from healthy donors and cancer patients. The data were produced by immunoSEQ multiplex PCR, yet TCRdb's version contains in-frame clones alone and is incomplete. The repertoire holds 140,000 or so clones, 75% to 90% seen once, with roughly 5% in the top ten. The sample taken for sequencing was blood. Receptors originate from a man younger than 40 in good health.

The chain combines TRBV13 with TRBJ2-6; D gene uncertain. Trimming took 8 bases from V and 0 from J, leaving 11 bases between them. CDR1 and CDR2 (germline): PRHDT, FYEKMQ (reference sequence). This CDR3 region has 15 residues. CDR3 sequence: CASGKERSGANVLTF. The CDR3 DNA reads TGTGCCAGCGGAAAGGAGCGCTCTGGGGCCAACGTCCTGACTTTC.

This rearrangement joins TRBV19 to TRBJ2-5; D is ambiguous. This CDR3 comprises 15 residues. Germline values: CDR1 LNHDA, CDR2 SQIVND (reference sequence). V lost 5 bases, J lost 1 base, and 14 bases lay in between. The CDR3 loop is CASSARRTGQETQYF. The CDR3 DNA reads as TGTGCCAGTAGTGCCCGACGGACCGGCCAAGAGACCCAGTACTTC. Full variable domain (missing parts from reference TRBV19 and TRBJ2-5): DGGITQSPKYLFRKEGQNVTLSCEQNLNHDAMYWYRQDPGQGLRLIYYSQIVNDFQKGDIAEGYSVSREKKESFPLTVTSAQKNPTAFYLCASSARRTGQETQYFGPGTRLLVL.

The rearrangement uses TRBV10-3 and TRBJ2-3; no clear D. The CDR3 sequence is 14 residues long. V lost 3 bases and J lost 6, with 13 bases in between. The germline gives CDR1 ENHRY, CDR2 SYGVKD. The CDR3: CAISEVGPNDTQYF. CDR3 nucleotides: TGTGCCATCAGTGAAGTAGGCCCTAATGATACGCAGTATTTT.

This sequence joins TRBV19 and TRBJ2-3; D is tentatively TRBD1 or TRBD2 (5 bases each). V shed 5 bases and J shed 8 bases, with 14 bases lying between them. Germline-derived CDR1 and CDR2 are LNHDA and SQIVND (reference sequence). This CDR3 is 13 amino acids long. As DNA, the CDR3 is TGTGCCAGTAGTGTCCTCGGGGCGGGTACGCAGTATTTT. It encodes CASSVLGAGTQYF. Full variable domain (rest looked up from reference TRBV19 and TRBJ2-3): DGGITQSPKYLFRKEGQNVTLSCEQNLNHDAMYWYRQDPGQGLRLIYYSQIVNDFQKGDIAEGYSVSREKKESFPLTVTSAQKNPTAFYLCASSVLGAGTQYFGPGTRLTVL.

This clone has only a few counts. The J gene is TRBJ1-6, the V gene TRBV11-2; D gene uncertain. CDR1 is SGHAT and CDR2 is FQNNGV in the germline V gene. The CDR3 loop spans 15 amino acids. Trimming left V 3 bases short and J 5 bases short, with 11 bases between. The CDR3 is CASSFSSENNSPLHF. CDR3 DNA sequence: TGTGCCAGCAGCTTCTCCAGCGAAAATAATTCACCCCTCCACTTT.

This chain connects TRBV24-1 to TRBJ1-4; 7 nucleotides agree with TRBD1. Germline CDR1 is KGHDR and CDR2 is SFDVKD. Trimming at V came to 4 bases and at J to 8 bases, leaving 6 bases not matched to a gene. This CDR3 comprises 14 residues. The CDR3 here is CATSEGGAGEKLFF. Here the CDR3 DNA reads TGTGCCACCAGTGAAGGGGGCGCAGGGGAAAAACTGTTTTTT.

The chain is built from TRBV6-2 or TRBV6-3 and TRBJ1-1; D ambiguous. The germline CDR1 and CDR2 sequences are MNHEY and SVGEGT. Trimming pared 3 bases from V and 1 base from J, leaving 12 bases between. The CDR3 has 15 amino acids. The chain's CDR3 is CASSYGPGRNTEAFF. CDR3 nucleotide sequence: TGTGCCAGCAGTTATGGACCCGGGAGGAACACTGAAGCTTTCTTT.

The V and J genes are TRBV18 and TRBJ1-2; D is ambiguous. The CDR3 runs to 14 residues. V gave up 0 bases and J gave up 7 bases, with 12 bases separating them. Germline V gene sequence: CDR1 KGHSH, CDR2 LQKENI. The DNA of the CDR3 is TGTGCCAGCTCACCACCAGACTGGGGAAGTGGCTACACCTTC. Amino acid sequence: CASSPPDWGSGYTF.

V and J are TRBV19 and TRBJ1-5; 7 bases are a match to TRBD1. This CDR3 contains 18 residues. V dropped 2 bases and J dropped 2; count of bases not matched to a gene: 12. CDR1 is LNHDA, CDR2 SQIVND, per germline (reference sequence). The CDR3 loop is CASSIPPPDRMGNQPQHF. In DNA, the CDR3 is TGTGCCAGTAGTATACCCCCCCCGGACAGGATGGGCAATCAGCCCCAGCATTTT.

This clone has just a few counts. The V gene is TRBV30, the J gene TRBJ2-1, with D perhaps matching TRBD2 (5 bases). Trimming took off 4 bases at V and 7 bases at J, with 20 bases between the two ends. This CDR3 spans 15 amino acids. The V gene's germline CDR1 is GTSNPN and CDR2 SVGIG (reference sequence). The CDR3 here is CAWIETGRGWNEQFF. In DNA form, the CDR3 reads TGTGCCTGGATCGAGACTGGCCGGGGATGGAATGAGCAGTTCTTC. The full variable domain, rest sourced from reference TRBV30 and TRBJ2-1, is SQTIHQWPATLVQPVGSPLSLECTVEGTSNPNLYWYRQAAGRGLQLLFYSVGIGQISSEVPQNLSASRPQDRQFILSSKKLLLSDSGFYLCAWIETGRGWNEQFFGPGTRLTVL.

In this sample, this clone turned up once. V and J are TRBV7-2 and TRBJ2-7; 8 positions agree with TRBD1. CDR3 length equals 15 residues. After removal of 5 bases from V and 6 bases from J, the junction contained 12 bases not matched to a gene. The germline V gene encodes CDR1 SGHTA and CDR2 FQGNSA. CDR3 residues: CASSPMRTGLSEQYF. The CDR3 DNA reads TGTGCCAGCAGCCCCATGAGGACAGGGTTGAGCGAGCAGTACTTC.

V gene TRBV4-1 combines with J gene TRBJ2-4, with TRBD2 matching 7 bases. Germline CDR1 and CDR2: MGHRA and YSYEKL. The ends lost 1 base at V and 2 bases at J; junction bases unmatched: 11. The CDR3 is 18 amino acids. The chain's CDR3 is CASSQGFAGEGPKNIQYF. In DNA, the CDR3 is TGCGCCAGCAGCCAAGGGTTCGCGGGAGAGGGGCCCAAAAACATTCAGTACTTC.

For the CDR3, the DNA is TGTGCCAGCAGCGGGCGGACAGGTTCTGAAGCTTTCTTT. Its translation: CASSGRTGSEAFF. The chain employs TRBV9 and TRBJ1-1, with TRBD1 matching over 7 bases. Trimming cost V 3 bases and J 6 bases; bases outside gene matches: 5. CDR1 and CDR2 from the germline V gene are SGDLS and YYNGEE. This CDR3 has 13 residues. Full variable domain (rest looked up from reference TRBV9 and TRBJ1-1): DSGVTQTPKHLITATGQRVTLRCSPRSGDLSVYWYQQSLDQGLQFLIQYYNGEERAKGNILERFSAQQFPDLHSELNLSSLELGDSALYFCASSGRTGSEAFFGQGTRLTVV.

Here the CDR3 reads CASSVQGQGLMEQFF. CDR3 DNA: TGTGCCAGCAGTGTGCAGGGACAGGGTCTGATGGAGCAGTTCTTC. The chain uses TRBV2 and TRBJ2-1; TRBD1 matches at 9 bases. The CDR3 contains 15 residues. With V trimmed by 4 bases and J by 10 bases, 11 bases remained unmatched. Germline CDR1 and CDR2: SNHLY and FYNNEI.

The chain is built from TRBV5-4 and TRBJ1-1, with 8 bases aligning to TRBD1. Germline V CDR1 and CDR2: SGHNT, YYREEE (reference sequence). The CDR3 has 16 amino acids. V shed 0 bases, J shed 5 bases, and the junction held 9 bases outside the gene matches. This CDR3 is CASSLVQGGAPTEAFF. DNA for the CDR3: TGTGCCAGCAGCTTGGTACAGGGGGGGGCGCCTACTGAAGCTTTCTTT.

V is TRBV19 and J is TRBJ2-2; D could derive from TRBD1 or TRBD2 (5 bases each). V was trimmed by 4 bases and J by 0 bases, leaving 9 bases between them. In germline, CDR1 is LNHDA, CDR2 SQIVND (reference sequence). This CDR3 has 15 amino acids. The DNA for the CDR3 is TGTGCCAGTAGTAGGGACCGCTCGAACACCGGGGAGCTGTTTTTT. The encoded protein is CASSRDRSNTGELFF.

This clone was picked up one time. J is TRBJ2-1 and V is TRBV6-2 or TRBV6-3; 13 bases are shared with TRBD2. The CDR3 length is 15 residues. V gave up 3 bases and J gave up 9 bases; unmatched junction bases: 5. Germline lookup yields CDR1 MNHEY and CDR2 SVGEGT. CDR3 amino acids: CASSYTSGGVGEQFF. Written as DNA, the CDR3 is TGTGCCAGCAGTTATACTAGCGGGGGGGTAGGTGAGCAGTTCTTC.

This chain uses TRBV14 with TRBJ2-1, with D tentatively TRBD2 (6 bases). The V gene's germline CDR1 is SGHDN and CDR2 FVKESK. Trimming took off 7 bases at V and 4 bases at J, with 17 bases between the two ends. The CDR3 is made up of 15 amino acids. In DNA form, the CDR3 reads TGTGCCAGCACGTACGTCCGAGGGAGGTACAATGAGCAGTTCTTC. It is translated as CASTYVRGRYNEQFF.

J is TRBJ1-1 and V is TRBV9; no clear D gene. Trimming took off 0 bases at V and 5 bases at J, with 11 bases between the two ends. The CDR3 has 14 residues. The V gene's germline CDR1 is SGDLS and CDR2 YYNGEE. The CDR3 region is CASSVGGGRTEAFF. The CDR3 nucleotides are TGTGCCAGCAGCGTAGGGGGAGGTCGGACTGAAGCTTTCTTT.

This rearrangement joins TRBV3-1 (or the pseudogene TRBV3-2) to TRBJ2-7; D gene uncertain. Trimming left V 4 bases short and J 7 bases short, with 11 bases between. Germline lookup yields CDR1 LGHDT and CDR2 YNNKEL (reference sequence). This CDR3 contains 12 residues. CDR3 sequence: CASSLTIGEQYF. In DNA form, the CDR3 reads TGTGCCAGCAGCCTTACTATTGGGGAGCAGTACTTC.

The V gene is TRBV3-1 (or the pseudogene TRBV3-2), the J gene TRBJ2-3; D is perhaps TRBD1 or TRBD2 (5 bases each). Germline assignment: CDR1 LGHDT and CDR2 YNNKEL (reference sequence). Trimming removed 0 bases from V and 2 bases from J, with 12 bases in between. The CDR3 contains 16 residues. CDR3 loop: CASSQEGVSNTDTQYF. The CDR3 nucleotides are TGTGCCAGCAGCCAAGAGGGGGTATCCAACACAGATACGCAGTATTTT.

This clone was picked up one time. CDR3 sequence (DNA): TGTGCCAGCAGCTTAGGGGGAGGCACTGAAGCTTTCTTT. Encoded protein: CASSLGGGTEAFF. V usage is TRBV9 and J usage is TRBJ1-1, with D perhaps matching TRBD1 (6 bases). The CDR3 consists of 13 residues. CDR1 SGDLS and CDR2 YYNGEE come from the germline V gene. The V and J ends lost 4 bases and 4 bases respectively, with 11 bases between them.

In the case of this clone: This sample also contains other DNA sequences that code for the same CDR3. The genes are TRBV15 and TRBJ1-5; D call uncertain. Germline values: CDR1 LNHNV, CDR2 YYDKDF (reference sequence). V lost 1 base and J 2 bases, leaving 0 bases between the germline ends. This CDR3 comprises 12 residues. CDR3 DNA: TGTGCCACCAGCAGAGGCAATCAGCCCCAGCATTTT. As protein: CATSRGNQPQHF.

This clone was detected only once. CDR3 coding DNA: TGTGCCACGCGGACAGGGGCCGGGGAGCTGTTTTTT. Residues: CATRTGAGELFF. V and J are TRBV24-1 and TRBJ2-2, with 9 nucleotides matching TRBD1. The germline V gene encodes CDR1 KGHDR and CDR2 SFDVKD. The J segment lost 6 bases and the V segment lost 10 bases, leaving 2 bases of the junction unmatched. This CDR3 comprises 12 residues.

The CDR3 DNA reads TGTGCCAGCAGCCCAACTAGCGGGAAGTCCTACGAGCAGTACTTC. This gives the protein CASSPTSGKSYEQYF. The genes are TRBV7-9 and TRBJ2-7; TRBD2 agrees at 10 bases. V trimming: 5 bases; J trimming: 1 base; junction bases outside the gene matches: 5. CDR1 is SEHNR and CDR2 is FQNEAQ in the germline V gene (reference sequence). The CDR3 runs to 15 residues.

The genes are TRBV11-3 and TRBJ2-1; D unresolved. Germline lookup yields CDR1 SGHNT and CDR2 YENEEA. The CDR3 is 12 amino acids. V was cut by 0 bases and J by 8 bases, with 5 bases left in between. This CDR3 reads CASSLDDYEQFF. The CDR3 DNA is TGTGCCAGCAGCTTAGATGATTATGAGCAGTTCTTC.

The chain recombines TRBV20-1 with TRBJ1-1; perhaps TRBD1 as D (5 bases). CDR3 length equals 11 residues. Trimming took off 7 bases at V and 1 base at J, with 7 bases between the two ends. Germline V gene data show CDR1 as DFQATT and CDR2 as SNEGSKA (reference sequence). The CDR3 is CSGRGNTEAFF. The CDR3 nucleotides are TGCAGTGGTAGGGGGAACACTGAAGCTTTCTTT.

Concerning this clone: Other DNA sequences in this specimen translate into the identical CDR3. The gene calls are TRBV18 and TRBJ2-2; D call uncertain. The length of the CDR3 is 14 residues. Deletions cut 3 bases from V and 1 base from J, with 6 bases between. Germline V gene sequence: CDR1 KGHSH, CDR2 LQKENI. The CDR3 nucleotides read TGTGCCAGCTCACCTCCAGGGAACACCGGGGAGCTGTTTTTT. This translates into CASSPPGNTGELFF.

The chain links TRBV28 to TRBJ1-2; D is undetermined. Germline V gene data show CDR1 as MDHEN and CDR2 as SYDVKM. The CDR3 runs to 16 residues. V lost 5 bases and J 8 bases, leaving 24 bases between the germline ends. The CDR3 loop reads CASSAPGGPVGRGYTF. CDR3 in DNA: TGTGCCAGCAGTGCCCCCGGTGGCCCGGTTGGAAGGGGCTACACCTTC.

The chain joins TRBV5-4 to TRBJ1-5, with D possibly being TRBD1 (5 bases). V lost 4 bases, J lost 10 bases, and 15 bases lay in between. The germline V gene encodes CDR1 SGHNT and CDR2 YYREEE (reference sequence). This CDR3 spans 13 amino acids. The CDR3 nucleotides read TGTGCCAGCAGCCGGGACGTCGGTCTCCCCCAGCATTTT. Translated: CASSRDVGLPQHF.